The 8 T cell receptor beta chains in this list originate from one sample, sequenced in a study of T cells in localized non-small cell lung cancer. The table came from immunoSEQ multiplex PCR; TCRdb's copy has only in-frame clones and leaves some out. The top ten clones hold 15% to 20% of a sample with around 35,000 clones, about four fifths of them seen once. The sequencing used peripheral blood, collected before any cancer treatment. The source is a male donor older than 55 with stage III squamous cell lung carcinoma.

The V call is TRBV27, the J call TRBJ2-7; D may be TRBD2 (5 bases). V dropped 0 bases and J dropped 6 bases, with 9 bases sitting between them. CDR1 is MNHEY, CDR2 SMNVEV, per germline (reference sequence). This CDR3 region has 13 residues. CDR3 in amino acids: CASSLSIGSEQYF. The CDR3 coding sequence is TGTGCCAGCAGTTTATCGATAGGGAGCGAGCAGTACTTC.

CDR3 region: CATSRGGQGAREQFF. The CDR3 DNA is TGTGCCACCAGCAGAGGGGGACAGGGGGCGAGGGAGCAGTTCTTC. This chain links TRBV15 with TRBJ2-1; TRBD1 matches at 12 bases. The CDR3 is 15 amino acids. After removal of 1 base from V and 10 bases from J, the junction contained 5 bases not matched to a gene. The germline CDR1 and CDR2 sequences are LNHNV and YYDKDF (reference sequence).

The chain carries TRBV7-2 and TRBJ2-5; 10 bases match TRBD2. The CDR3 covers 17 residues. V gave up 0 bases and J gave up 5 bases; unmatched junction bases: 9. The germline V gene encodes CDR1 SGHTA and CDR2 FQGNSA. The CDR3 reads CASSLASLAGVGETQYF. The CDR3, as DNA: TGTGCCAGCAGCTTAGCGTCCCTAGCGGGAGTAGGGGAGACCCAGTACTTC.

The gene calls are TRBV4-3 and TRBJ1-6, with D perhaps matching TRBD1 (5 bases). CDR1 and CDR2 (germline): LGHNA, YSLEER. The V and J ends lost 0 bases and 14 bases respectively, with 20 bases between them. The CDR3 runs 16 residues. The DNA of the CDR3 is TGCGCCAGCAGCCAAGAAAGAGGTGGGACTCCCAGGACCCTCCACTTT. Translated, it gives CASSQERGGTPRTLHF.

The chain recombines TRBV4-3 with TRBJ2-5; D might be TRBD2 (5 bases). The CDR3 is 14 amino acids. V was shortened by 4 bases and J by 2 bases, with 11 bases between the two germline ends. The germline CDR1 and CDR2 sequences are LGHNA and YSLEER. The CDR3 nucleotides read TGCGCCAGCAGCCGCAGCTCGGGACAAGAGACCCAGTACTTC. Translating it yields CASSRSSGQETQYF.

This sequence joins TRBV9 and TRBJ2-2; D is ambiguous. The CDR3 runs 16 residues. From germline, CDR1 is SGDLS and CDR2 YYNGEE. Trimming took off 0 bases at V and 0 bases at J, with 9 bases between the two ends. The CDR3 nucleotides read TGTGCCAGCAGCGTAGTTGGATCCGCGAACACCGGGGAGCTGTTTTTT. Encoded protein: CASSVVGSANTGELFF.

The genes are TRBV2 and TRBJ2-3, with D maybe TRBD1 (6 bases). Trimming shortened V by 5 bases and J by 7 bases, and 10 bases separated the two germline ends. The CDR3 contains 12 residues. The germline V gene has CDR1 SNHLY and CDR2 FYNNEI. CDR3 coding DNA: TGTGCCAGCAGTATCAGGGGATATACGCAGTATTTT. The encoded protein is CASSIRGYTQYF.

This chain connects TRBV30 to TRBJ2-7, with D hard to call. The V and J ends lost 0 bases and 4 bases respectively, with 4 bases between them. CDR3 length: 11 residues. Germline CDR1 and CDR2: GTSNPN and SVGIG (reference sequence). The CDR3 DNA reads TGTGCCTGGAGTGTGATGTACGAGCAGTACTTC. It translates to CAWSVMYEQYF.